This passage covers 4 T cell receptor beta chains from one sample sequenced in a study of blood T cell repertoires in COVID-19. Produced via immunoSEQ multiplex PCR; TCRdb's table is partial and in-frame only. The data hold 60,000 to 80,000 clones, with approximately 85% observed a single time. The specimen was peripheral blood. All receptors derive from a man over 45 with acute or convalescent COVID-19.

This chain links TRBV19 with TRBJ2-3; 11 nucleotides align to TRBD2. Losses at the gene ends were 4 bases for V and 0 bases for J; bases not matched to a gene: 9. Looked up from germline, CDR1 is LNHDA and CDR2 is SQIVND (reference sequence). The CDR3 is 18 amino acids. The CDR3 region has the DNA TGTGCCAGTAGTAATAGCGGGGGGGCCGTTGGGAGCACAGATACGCAGTATTTT. This gives the protein CASSNSGGAVGSTDTQYF. Full variable domain (remainder filled in from reference TRBV19 and TRBJ2-3): DGGITQSPKYLFRKEGQNVTLSCEQNLNHDAMYWYRQDPGQGLRLIYYSQIVNDFQKGDIAEGYSVSREKKESFPLTVTSAQKNPTAFYLCASSNSGGAVGSTDTQYFGPGTRLTVL.

V and J are TRBV27 and TRBJ2-1; tentatively, D is TRBD1 (6 bases). V lost 5 bases to trimming and J lost 9 bases, with 17 bases between them. CDR3 length: 14 residues. Germline values: CDR1 MNHEY, CDR2 SMNVEV (reference sequence). CDR3 sequence (DNA): TGTGCCAGCAGTGACAGGCCCCTTACAGGTGAGCAGTTCTTC. Translating it yields CASSDRPLTGEQFF.

The chain uses TRBV29-1 and TRBJ2-3; 7 bases fit TRBD2. Germline V gives CDR1 SQVTM, CDR2 ANQGSEA. The CDR3 consists of 14 residues. Losses at the gene ends were 7 bases for V and 0 bases for J; bases not matched to a gene: 7. The CDR3 is CSADGLESTDTQYF. The DNA for the CDR3 is TGCAGCGCCGACGGACTAGAGAGCACAGATACGCAGTATTTT.

The chain employs TRBV7-2 and TRBJ2-3; 7 bases match TRBD1. The CDR3 is 14 amino acids. The ends lost 4 bases at V and 3 bases at J; junction bases unmatched: 4. The germline CDR1 and CDR2 sequences are SGHTA and FQGNSA. This chain's CDR3 is CASSSDRETDTQYF. CDR3 sequence (DNA): TGTGCCAGCAGCTCCGACAGGGAAACAGATACGCAGTATTTT.